The 12 T cell receptor beta chains listed next were all sequenced from one sample in a study of CD8+ T cells in alopecia areata (dated 2018 in TCRdb). Reading the label with the study, this specimen's time point is: 4 weeks on oral tofacitinib. Taken with the paper, the label for treatment or condition translates to: oral pan-JAK inhibitor, 5-10 mg twice daily. The library was produced with the immunoSEQ multiplex PCR assay. RNA was extracted from all samples and reverse transcribed into cDNA, which served as template for TCR sequencing. Drawn from immuneACCESS, this table holds only the in-frame rearrangements with V and J called that TCRdb kept. Clones are partly lost; checked studies trace under half to an unresolved V gene and leave the rest unexplained. Recorded for this sample are approximately 150,000 clones; around 86% of them occurred a single time. Of the sample, around 14% is held by the ten largest clones.

The starting material was CD8+ T cells sorted from blood, obtained at week 4, from a patient treated with tofacitinib. The receptors derive from a human donor with alopecia areata.

The chain joins TRBV6-5 to TRBJ2-7, with a weak D call TRBD2 (5 bases). Germline CDR1 MNHEY, CDR2 SVGAGI. The V end lost 5 bases, the J end lost 3 bases, and 14 bases lay between the germline ends. The CDR3 extends over 14 amino acids. The DNA for the CDR3 is TGTGCCAGCAGTCCCGAATACGGGGACTACGAGCAGTACTTC. Translating gives CASSPEYGDYEQYF.

The chain joins TRBV10-3 to TRBJ2-7; the D gene is possibly TRBD1 (5 bases). The CDR3 extends over 14 amino acids. From germline, CDR1 is ENHRY and CDR2 SYGVKD. Trimming stripped 8 bases from V and 6 bases from J, with 20 bases between. The CDR3: CAICPSISGFEQYF. As DNA, the CDR3 is TGTGCCATCTGTCCATCGATATCAGGGTTCGAGCAGTACTTC.

With respect to this clone: Other DNA sequences from this sample encode an identical CDR3 as well. The chain uses TRBV30 and TRBJ1-1; D is unresolved. Germline-derived CDR1 and CDR2 are GTSNPN and SVGIG (reference sequence). The CDR3 runs 11 residues. The V and J ends lost 2 bases and 6 bases respectively, with 7 bases between them. In DNA, the CDR3 is TGTGCCTGGAGTCTCGGCGCTGAAGCTTTCTTT. This sequence encodes CAWSLGAEAFF.

This clone was counted a single time. The chain links TRBV29-1 to TRBJ2-2; tentatively, D is TRBD1 (6 bases). Trimming took off 7 bases at V and 6 bases at J, with 12 bases between the two ends. The germline CDR1 and CDR2 sequences are SQVTM and ANQGSEA. The CDR3 length is 12 residues. In DNA form, the CDR3 reads TGCAGCGGATTACAGGGCTCCGGGGAGCTGTTTTTT. The encoded protein is CSGLQGSGELFF.

V gene TRBV6-1 combines with J gene TRBJ2-7; possibly TRBD1 or TRBD2 for D (5 bases each). The CDR3 contains 13 residues. The germline gives CDR1 MNHNS, CDR2 SASEGT. Trimming removed 4 bases at V and 5 bases at J, with 12 bases between. The CDR3 protein is CASSGSGPHEQYF. The CDR3 DNA reads as TGTGCCAGCAGTGGGTCGGGGCCCCACGAGCAGTACTTC.

The J gene is TRBJ1-1, the V gene TRBV10-1; no clear D gene. Germline lookup yields CDR1 WNHNN and CDR2 SYGVQD (reference sequence). CDR3 length: 15 amino acids. With 0 bases removed from V and 0 bases from J, the gap between germline ends came to 8 bases. CDR3 in amino acids: CASSESAGMNTEAFF. For the CDR3, the DNA is TGCGCCAGCAGTGAGTCGGCGGGAATGAACACTGAAGCTTTCTTT.

The J gene is TRBJ2-3, the V gene TRBV25-1; D may correspond to TRBD1 or TRBD2 (5 bases each). The CDR3 has 15 amino acids. Germline CDR1 reads MGHDK; CDR2 reads SYGVNS. The V and J ends lost 4 bases and 0 bases respectively, with 11 bases between them. CDR3 in DNA: TGTGCCAGCAGTGCCCCGGGACCCAGCACAGATACGCAGTATTTT. It codes for CASSAPGPSTDTQYF.

The V and J genes are TRBV9 and TRBJ2-1; no definite D call. Germline V gene sequence: CDR1 SGDLS, CDR2 YYNGEE. Trimming pared 0 bases from V and 1 base from J, leaving 11 bases between. This CDR3 is 16 amino acids long. CDR3 protein: CASSVGEFGSYNEQFF. CDR3 sequence (DNA): TGTGCCAGCAGCGTAGGAGAGTTCGGGTCCTACAATGAGCAGTTCTTC.

CDR3 nucleotide sequence: TGTGCCAGCAGCGTACAATCCCTTGAGACCCAGTACTTC. Translation: CASSVQSLETQYF. The chain links TRBV9 to TRBJ2-5; D is undetermined. Germline CDR1 reads SGDLS; CDR2 reads YYNGEE. The V gene lost 1 base and the J gene lost 5 bases, with 9 bases spanning the gap. This CDR3 is 13 amino acids long.

The chain uses TRBV2 and TRBJ2-4, with D perhaps given as TRBD1 or TRBD2 (5 bases each). The CDR3 spans 16 residues. The V and J ends lost 2 bases and 2 bases respectively, with 13 bases between them. Germline V gene sequence: CDR1 SNHLY, CDR2 FYNNEI. CDR3 sequence: CASSERGSPPKNIQYF. CDR3 sequence (DNA): TGTGCCAGCAGTGAACGGGGCAGTCCACCCAAAAACATTCAGTACTTC.

The V and J genes are TRBV21-1 and TRBJ2-5; the table names TRBD1, a call not compared with the DNA. TRBV21-1 is described as a pseudogene. The length of the CDR3 is 16 residues. CDR3 sequence reads: CASSKVRTGYRETQYF. In nucleotides, the CDR3 is TGTGCCAGCAGCAAAGTTCGGACAGGGTATCGGGAGACCCAGTACTTC.

The chain carries TRBV4-1 and TRBJ2-7, with D perhaps TRBD1 (6 bases). The CDR3 is made up of 12 amino acids. Germline V gene data show CDR1 as MGHRA and CDR2 as YSYEKL. Trimming removed 0 bases from V and 6 bases from J, with 6 bases in between. CDR3 DNA sequence: TGCGCCAGCAGCCAAGAAGGGGGCGAGCAGTACTTC. The encoded protein is CASSQEGGEQYF.